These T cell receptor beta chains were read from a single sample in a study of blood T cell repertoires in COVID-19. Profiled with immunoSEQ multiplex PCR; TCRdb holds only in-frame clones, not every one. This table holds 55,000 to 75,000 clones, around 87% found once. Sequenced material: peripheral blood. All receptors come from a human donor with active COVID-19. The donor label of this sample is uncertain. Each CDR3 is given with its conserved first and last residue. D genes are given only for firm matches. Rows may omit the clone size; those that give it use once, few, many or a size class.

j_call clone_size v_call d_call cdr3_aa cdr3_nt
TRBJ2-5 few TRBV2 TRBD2 CASSEFGTSVETQYF TGTGCCAGCAGTGAATTTGGGACTAGTGTGGAGACCCAGTACTTC
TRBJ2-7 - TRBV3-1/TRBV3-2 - CASSQVPQRTTYEQYF TGTGCCAGCAGCCAAGTTCCCCAGCGGACCACCTACGAGCAGTACTTC
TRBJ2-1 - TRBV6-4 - CASSREKRGEQFF TGTGCCAGCAGTAGAGAAAAGAGAGGAGAGCAGTTCTTC
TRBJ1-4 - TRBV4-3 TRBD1 CASSQLRDRNEKLFF TGCGCCAGCAGCCAGCTCCGGGACAGAAATGAAAAACTGTTTTTT
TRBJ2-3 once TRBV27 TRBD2 CASSLSPFSGGWDDTQYF TGTGCCAGCAGTTTATCCCCCTTTAGCGGGGGGTGGGACGATACGCAGTATTTT
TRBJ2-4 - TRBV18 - CASSPPSRLAKNIQYF TGTGCCAGCTCACCACCCTCCAGACTAGCCAAAAACATTCAGTACTTC
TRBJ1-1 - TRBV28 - CASSTFHPPETEAFF TGTGCCAGCAGTACGTTCCACCCGCCGGAGACTGAAGCTTTCTTT
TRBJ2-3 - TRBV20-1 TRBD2 CSASYTSGITDTQYF TGCAGTGCTAGTTACACTAGCGGGATTACAGATACGCAGTATTTT
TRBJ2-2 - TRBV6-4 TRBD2 CASSLSSGTGELFF TGTGCCAGCAGCCTTAGTAGCGGGACCGGGGAGCTGTTTTTT
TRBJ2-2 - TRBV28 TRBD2 CASSWSSGRTGELFF TGTGCCAGCAGTTGGTCTAGCGGGAGGACCGGGGAGCTGTTTTTT
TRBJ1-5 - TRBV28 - CASSPGGVNNQPQHF TGTGCCAGCAGCCCTGGGGGGGTTAACAATCAGCCCCAGCATTTT
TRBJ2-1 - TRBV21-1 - CASSKGLAGVGYHNEQFF TGTGCCAGCAGCAAGGGACTAGCGGGAGTCGGATATCACAATGAGCAGTTCTTC
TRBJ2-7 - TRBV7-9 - CASSLSGGGSYEQYF TGTGCCAGCAGCTTAAGCGGCGGCGGCTCCTACGAGCAGTACTTC
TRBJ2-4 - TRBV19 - CASSIATYDIQYF TGTGCCAGTAGTATCGCGACATACGACATTCAGTACTTC
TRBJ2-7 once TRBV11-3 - CASSRRDKNGEQYF TGTGCCAGCAGCAGACGGGACAAAAACGGAGAGCAGTACTTC
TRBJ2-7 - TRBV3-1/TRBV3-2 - CASSQPGQLYEQYF TGTGCCAGCAGCCAACCGGGACAACTCTACGAGCAGTACTTC
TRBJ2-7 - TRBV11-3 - CASSLERGPYEQYF TGTGCCAGCAGCTTAGAGCGGGGGCCCTACGAGCAGTACTTC
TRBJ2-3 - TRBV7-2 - CASHRTTDTQYF TGTGCCAGCCACAGAACCACAGATACGCAGTATTTT
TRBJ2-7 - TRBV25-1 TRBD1 CASSDTRDSRGYEQYF TGTGCCAGCAGTGATACACGGGACAGTCGTGGATACGAGCAGTACTTC
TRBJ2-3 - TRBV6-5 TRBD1 CASSYSGQGPDTQYF TGTGCCAGCAGTTACTCGGGACAGGGACCAGATACGCAGTATTTT
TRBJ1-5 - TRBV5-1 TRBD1 CASSLAHRGQPQHF TGCGCCAGCAGCTTGGCTCACAGGGGACAGCCCCAGCATTTT
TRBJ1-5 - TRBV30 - CAWSNGDNQPQHF TGTGCCTGGAGTAACGGAGACAATCAGCCCCAGCATTTT
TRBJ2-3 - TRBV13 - CASSTRGGASDTQYF TGTGCCAGCAGCACGAGGGGGGGGGCCTCAGATACGCAGTATTTT
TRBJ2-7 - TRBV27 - CATAEGWGSYEQYF TGTGCCACCGCGGAGGGTTGGGGGAGCTACGAGCAGTACTTC
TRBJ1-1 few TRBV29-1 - CSVPGITGGTEAFF TGCAGCGTGCCGGGGATCACGGGTGGCACTGAAGCTTTCTTT
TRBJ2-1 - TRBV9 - CASSRSPGEGEQFF TGTGCCAGCAGCCGGAGCCCAGGGGAGGGTGAGCAGTTCTTC
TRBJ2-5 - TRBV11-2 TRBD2 CASSPGRGLAGQETQYF TGTGCCAGCAGCCCCGGCCGGGGACTAGCGGGACAAGAGACCCAGTACTTC
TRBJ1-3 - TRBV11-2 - CASSWTAEGTIYF TGTGCCAGCAGCTGGACAGCCGAGGGCACCATATATTTT